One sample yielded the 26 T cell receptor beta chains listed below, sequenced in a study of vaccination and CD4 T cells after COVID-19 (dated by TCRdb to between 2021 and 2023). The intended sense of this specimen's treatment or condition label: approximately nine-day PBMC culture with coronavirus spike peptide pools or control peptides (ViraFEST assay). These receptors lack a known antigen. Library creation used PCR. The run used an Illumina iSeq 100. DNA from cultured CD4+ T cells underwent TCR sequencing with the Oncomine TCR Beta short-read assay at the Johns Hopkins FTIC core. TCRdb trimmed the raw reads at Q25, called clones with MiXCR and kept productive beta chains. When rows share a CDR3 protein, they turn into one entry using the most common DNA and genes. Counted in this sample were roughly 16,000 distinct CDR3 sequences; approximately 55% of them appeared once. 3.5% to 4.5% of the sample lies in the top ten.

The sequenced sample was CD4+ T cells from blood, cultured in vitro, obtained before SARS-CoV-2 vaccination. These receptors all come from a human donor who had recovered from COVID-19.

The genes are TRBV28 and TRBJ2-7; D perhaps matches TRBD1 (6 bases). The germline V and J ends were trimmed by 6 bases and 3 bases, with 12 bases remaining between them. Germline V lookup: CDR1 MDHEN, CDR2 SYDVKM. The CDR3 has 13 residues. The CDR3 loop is CASRSQGIYEQYF. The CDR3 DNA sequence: TGTGCCAGCAGGAGTCAGGGGATCTACGAGCAGTACTTC.

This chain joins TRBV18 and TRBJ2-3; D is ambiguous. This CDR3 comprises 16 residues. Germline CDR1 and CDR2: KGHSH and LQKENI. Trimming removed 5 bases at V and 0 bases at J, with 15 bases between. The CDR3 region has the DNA TGTGCCAGCTCAGGGCCCTCAGACTCTAGCACAGATACGCAGTATTTT. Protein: CASSGPSDSSTDTQYF.

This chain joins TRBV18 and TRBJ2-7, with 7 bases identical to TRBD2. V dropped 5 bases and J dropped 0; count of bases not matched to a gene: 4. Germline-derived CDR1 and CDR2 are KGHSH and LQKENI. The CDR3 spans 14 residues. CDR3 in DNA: TGTGCCAGCTCAGCCGGGACTACCTCCTACGAGCAGTACTTC. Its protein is CASSAGTTSYEQYF.

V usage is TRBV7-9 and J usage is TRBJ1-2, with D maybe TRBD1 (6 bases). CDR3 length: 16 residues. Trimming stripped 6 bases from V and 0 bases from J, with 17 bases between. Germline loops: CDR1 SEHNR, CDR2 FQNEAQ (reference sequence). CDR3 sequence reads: CASRAWGTTPNYGYTF. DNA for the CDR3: TGTGCCAGCAGGGCCTGGGGGACAACCCCTAACTATGGCTACACCTTC.

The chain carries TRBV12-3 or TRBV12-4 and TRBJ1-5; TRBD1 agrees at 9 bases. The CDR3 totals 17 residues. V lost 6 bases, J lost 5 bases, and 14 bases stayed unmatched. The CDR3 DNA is TGTGCCAGCAGGCCCGGACAGGGGCCGGGTCCTTATCAGCCCCAGCATTTT. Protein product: CASRPGQGPGPYQPQHF.

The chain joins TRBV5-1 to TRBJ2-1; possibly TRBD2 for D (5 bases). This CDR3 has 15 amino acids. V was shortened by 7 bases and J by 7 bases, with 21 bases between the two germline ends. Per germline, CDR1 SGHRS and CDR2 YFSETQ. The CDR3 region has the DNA TGCGCCAGCTTCGGGCCCTTACTAGGATCTAATGAGCAGTTCTTC. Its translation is CASFGPLLGSNEQFF.

CDR3 nucleotide sequence: TGTGCCAGCAATCAAGGAAGAACTGAAGCTTTCTTT. It yields the protein CASNQGRTEAFF. This sequence joins TRBV6-2 or TRBV6-3 and TRBJ1-1; no reliable D call. Germline loops: CDR1 MNHEY, CDR2 SVGEGT. The V gene lost 7 bases and the J gene lost 5 bases, with 11 bases spanning the gap. This CDR3 spans 12 amino acids.

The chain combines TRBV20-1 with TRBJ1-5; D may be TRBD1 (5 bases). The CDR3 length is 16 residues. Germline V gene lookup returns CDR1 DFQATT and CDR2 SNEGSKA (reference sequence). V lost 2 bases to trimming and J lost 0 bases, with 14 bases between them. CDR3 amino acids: CSARSWGGYSNQPQHF. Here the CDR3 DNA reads TGCAGTGCTAGAAGTTGGGGGGGATATAGCAATCAGCCCCAGCATTTT.

The CDR3 bases are TGCAGTGCTGGGGGACAGGGAATAGCCAAAAACATTCAGTACTTC. Translated: CSAGGQGIAKNIQYF. The rearrangement links TRBV20-1 to TRBJ2-4; TRBD1 agrees at 9 bases. The ends lost 5 bases at V and 0 bases at J; junction bases unmatched: 5. Germline V CDR1 and CDR2: DFQATT, SNEGSKA (reference sequence). This CDR3 has 15 amino acids.

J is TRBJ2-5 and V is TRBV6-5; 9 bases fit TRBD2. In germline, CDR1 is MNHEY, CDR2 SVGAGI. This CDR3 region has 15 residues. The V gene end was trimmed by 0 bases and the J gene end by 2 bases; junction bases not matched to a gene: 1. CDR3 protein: CASSYSSGGQETQYF. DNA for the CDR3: TGTGCCAGCAGTTACTCTAGCGGGGGTCAAGAGACCCAGTACTTC.

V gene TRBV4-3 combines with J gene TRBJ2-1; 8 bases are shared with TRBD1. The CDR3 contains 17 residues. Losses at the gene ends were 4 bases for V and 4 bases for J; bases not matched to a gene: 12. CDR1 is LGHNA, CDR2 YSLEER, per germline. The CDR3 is CASSLGRGPSFYNEQFF. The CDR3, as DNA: TGCGCCAGCAGCCTAGGCAGGGGGCCCTCCTTTTACAATGAGCAGTTCTTC.

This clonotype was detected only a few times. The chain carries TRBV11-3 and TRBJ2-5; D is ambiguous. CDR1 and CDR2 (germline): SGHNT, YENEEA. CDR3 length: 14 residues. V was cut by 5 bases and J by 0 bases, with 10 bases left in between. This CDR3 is CASSPDLDQETQYF. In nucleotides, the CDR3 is TGTGCCAGCAGCCCCGACCTTGACCAAGAGACCCAGTACTTC.

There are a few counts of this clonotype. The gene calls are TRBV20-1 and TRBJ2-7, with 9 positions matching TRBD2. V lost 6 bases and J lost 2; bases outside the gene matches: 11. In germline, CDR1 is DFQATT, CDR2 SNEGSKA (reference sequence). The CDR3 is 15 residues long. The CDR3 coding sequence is TGCAGTGCCCCTTCCCAACTAGCGGGTACCTACGAGCAGTACTTC. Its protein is CSAPSQLAGTYEQYF.

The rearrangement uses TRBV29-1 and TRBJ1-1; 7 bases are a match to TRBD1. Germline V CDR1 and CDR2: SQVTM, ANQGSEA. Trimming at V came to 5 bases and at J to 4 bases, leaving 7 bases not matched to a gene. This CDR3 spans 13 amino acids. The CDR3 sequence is CSVNQGGVTEAFF. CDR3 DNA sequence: TGCAGCGTTAACCAGGGGGGGGTCACTGAAGCTTTCTTT.

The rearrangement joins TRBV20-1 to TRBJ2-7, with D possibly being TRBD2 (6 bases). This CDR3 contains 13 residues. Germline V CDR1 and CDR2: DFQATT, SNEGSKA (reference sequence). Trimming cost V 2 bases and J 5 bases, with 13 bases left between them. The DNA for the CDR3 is TGCAGTGCTAGATACGGGGGTAGGGACGAGCAGTACTTC. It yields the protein CSARYGGRDEQYF.

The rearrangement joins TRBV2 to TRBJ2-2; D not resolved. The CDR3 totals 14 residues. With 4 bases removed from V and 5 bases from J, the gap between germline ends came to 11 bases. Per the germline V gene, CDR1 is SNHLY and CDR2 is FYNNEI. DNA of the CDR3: TGTGCCAGCAGTGGAACAACGCGGACCGGGGAGCTGTTTTTT. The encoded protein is CASSGTTRTGELFF. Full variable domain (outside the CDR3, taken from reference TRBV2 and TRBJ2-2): EPEVTQTPSHQVTQMGQEVILRCVPISNHLYFYWYRQILGQKVEFLVSFYNNEISEKSEIFDDQFSVERPDGSNFTLKIRSTKLEDSAMYFCASSGTTRTGELFFGEGSRLTVL.

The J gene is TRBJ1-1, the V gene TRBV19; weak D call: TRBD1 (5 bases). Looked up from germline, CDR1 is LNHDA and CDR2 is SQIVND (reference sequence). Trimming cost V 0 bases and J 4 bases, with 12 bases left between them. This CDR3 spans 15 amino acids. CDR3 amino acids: CASSIDSRGGTEAFF. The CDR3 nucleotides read TGTGCCAGTAGTATAGATTCACGGGGCGGCACTGAAGCTTTCTTT.

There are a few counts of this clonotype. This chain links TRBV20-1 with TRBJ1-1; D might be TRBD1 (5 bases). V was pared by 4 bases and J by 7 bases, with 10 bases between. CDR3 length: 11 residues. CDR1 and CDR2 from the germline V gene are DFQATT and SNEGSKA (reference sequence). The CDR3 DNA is TGCAGTGCTAAGAGAACAGGTGAAGCTTTCTTT. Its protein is CSAKRTGEAFF.

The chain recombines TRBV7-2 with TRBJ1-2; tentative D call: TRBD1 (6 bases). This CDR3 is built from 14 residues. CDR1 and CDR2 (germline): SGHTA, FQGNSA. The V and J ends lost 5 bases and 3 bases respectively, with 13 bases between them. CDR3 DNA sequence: TGTGCCAGCAGCCCTAGCGGGACACACTATGGCTACACCTTC. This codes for CASSPSGTHYGYTF.

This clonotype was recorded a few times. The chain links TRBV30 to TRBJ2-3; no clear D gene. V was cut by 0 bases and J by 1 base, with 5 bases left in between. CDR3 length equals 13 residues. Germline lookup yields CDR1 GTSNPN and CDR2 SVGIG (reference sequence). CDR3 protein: CAWSVRGTDTQYF. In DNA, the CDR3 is TGTGCCTGGAGTGTACGTGGCACAGATACGCAGTATTTT.

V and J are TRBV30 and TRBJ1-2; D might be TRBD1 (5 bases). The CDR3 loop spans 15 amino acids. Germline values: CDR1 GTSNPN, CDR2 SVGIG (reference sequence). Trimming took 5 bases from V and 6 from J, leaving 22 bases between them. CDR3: CAWGREGPRGHGYTF. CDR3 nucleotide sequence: TGTGCCTGGGGGAGAGAGGGACCTCGGGGTCATGGCTACACCTTC.

The CDR3 sequence: CASSQPPTETQYF. DNA of the CDR3: TGTGCCAGCAGCCAACCTCCCACGGAGACCCAGTACTTC. The rearrangement links TRBV7-2 to TRBJ2-5; D is unclear. The CDR3 length is 13 residues. Germline-derived CDR1 and CDR2 are SGHTA and FQGNSA. V dropped 5 bases and J dropped 5 bases, with 12 bases sitting between them.

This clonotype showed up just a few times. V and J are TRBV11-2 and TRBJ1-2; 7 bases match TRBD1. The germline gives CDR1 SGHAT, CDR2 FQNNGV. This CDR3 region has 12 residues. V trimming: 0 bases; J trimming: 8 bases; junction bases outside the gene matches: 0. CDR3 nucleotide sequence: TGTGCCAGCAGCTTAGAGGGACAGGGCTACACCTTC. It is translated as CASSLEGQGYTF.

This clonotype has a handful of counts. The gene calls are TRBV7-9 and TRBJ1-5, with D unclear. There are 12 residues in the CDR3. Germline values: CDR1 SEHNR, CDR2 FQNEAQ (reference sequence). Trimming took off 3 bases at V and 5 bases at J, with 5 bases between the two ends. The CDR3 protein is CASSFGDQPQHF. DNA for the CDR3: TGTGCCAGCAGCTTTGGCGATCAGCCCCAGCATTTT.

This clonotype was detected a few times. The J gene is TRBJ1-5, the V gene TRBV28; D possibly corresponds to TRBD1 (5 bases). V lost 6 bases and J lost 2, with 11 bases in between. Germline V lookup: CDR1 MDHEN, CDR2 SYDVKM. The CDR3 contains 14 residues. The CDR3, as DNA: TGTGCCAGCAGACCGGGGGGGGGCAATCAGCCCCAGCATTTT. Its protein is CASRPGGGNQPQHF.

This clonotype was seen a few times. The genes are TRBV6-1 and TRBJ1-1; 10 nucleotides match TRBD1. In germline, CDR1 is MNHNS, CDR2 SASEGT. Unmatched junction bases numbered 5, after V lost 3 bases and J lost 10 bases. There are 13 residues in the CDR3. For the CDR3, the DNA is TGTGCCAGCAGTGACCGGGACAGGGGTTCAGCTTTCTTT. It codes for CASSDRDRGSAFF.